One and the same sample provided the 31 T cell receptor beta chains below, sequenced in a study of shared clonotypes between healthy human individuals. TCRdb's copy holds only in-frame clones and misses some; the assay was immunoSEQ multiplex PCR. The sample shows about 960,000 clones, approximately 80% of them seen only once. Input material: memory CD4+ T cells sorted from blood. Documented subset: CD45RA-negative fraction. The source is a man younger than 35 in good health.

The V call is TRBV6-5, the J call TRBJ2-5, with 10 bases that match TRBD2. The germline V gene has CDR1 MNHEY and CDR2 SVGAGI. The CDR3 totals 14 residues. V lost 5 bases to trimming and J lost 4 bases; unmatched junction nucleotides: 4. DNA for the CDR3: TGTGCCAGCAGTGGGAGCGGGGGGGGAGAGACCCAGTACTTC. Its protein is CASSGSGGGETQYF.

To note about this clone: A junction end diverges from the germline sequence, so it may reflect a read error. The chain employs TRBV18 and TRBJ2-7, with TRBD2 identical over 12 bases. CDR1 is KGHSH and CDR2 is LQKENI in the germline V gene. CDR3 length: 15 residues. The CDR3 protein is CASSPPASGGAEQYF. DNA for the CDR3: TGTGCCAGCTCCCCACCCGCTAGCGGGGGGGCAGAGCAGTACTTC. The entire variable domain, with the rest obtained from reference TRBV18 and TRBJ2-7, is as follows: NAGVMQNPRHLVRRRGQEARLRCSPMKGHSHVYWYRQLPEEGLKFMVYLQKENIIDESGMPKERFSAEFPKEGPSILRIQQVVRGDSAAYFCASSPPASGGAEQYFGPGTRLTVT.

V and J are TRBV11-1 and TRBJ2-3, with unresolved D. There are 13 residues in the CDR3. The germline gives CDR1 SGHAT, CDR2 FQDESV (reference sequence). Trimming left V 5 bases short and J 1 base short, with 7 bases between. The CDR3 loop reads CASSPRGTDTQYF. CDR3 in DNA: TGTGCCAGCAGCCCCCGGGGCACAGATACGCAGTATTTT.

This clone has only a few counts. The chain recombines TRBV10-3 with TRBJ1-2, with TRBD1 matching over 11 bases. CDR1 and CDR2 from the germline V gene are ENHRY and SYGVKD. CDR3 length equals 12 residues. V was pared by 10 bases and J by 7 bases, with 5 bases of the junction left unmatched. The CDR3 nucleotides read TGTGCCACTGCCGGGACAGGGGGTGGCTACACCTTC. Translating it yields CATAGTGGGYTF.

This clone was counted only a few times. The chain is built from TRBV7-9 and TRBJ2-2; tentatively, D is TRBD1 (5 bases). The V gene lost 2 bases and the J gene lost 0 bases, with 10 bases spanning the gap. Germline CDR1 and CDR2: SEHNR and FQNEAQ (reference sequence). This CDR3 has 16 residues. Here the CDR3 reads CASSLSRQPNTGELFF. The CDR3 DNA sequence: TGTGCCAGCAGCTTATCGCGACAGCCGAACACCGGGGAGCTGTTTTTT.

This clone came up a few times. The chain couples TRBV30 to TRBJ2-7; 9 bases align to TRBD1. Losses at the gene ends were 0 bases for V and 5 bases for J; bases not matched to a gene: 5. This CDR3 comprises 14 residues. The germline V gene encodes CDR1 GTSNPN and CDR2 SVGIG (reference sequence). The CDR3 coding sequence is TGTGCCTGGAGTGTACAGGGGGCGATCCACGAGCAGTACTTC. As protein: CAWSVQGAIHEQYF.

The genes are TRBV11-2 and TRBJ2-3, with D possibly being TRBD2 (5 bases). CDR1 and CDR2 (germline): SGHAT, FQNNGV. The V end lost 5 bases, the J end lost 2 bases, and 14 bases lay between the germline ends. The CDR3 totals 15 residues. The CDR3 coding sequence is TGTGCCAGCAGCCTCTACCCGGGATCCACAGATACGCAGTATTTT. Translating gives CASSLYPGSTDTQYF.

This rearrangement joins TRBV25-1 to TRBJ2-2; D unresolved. The germline gives CDR1 MGHDK, CDR2 SYGVNS. V lost 2 bases, J lost 5 bases, and 6 bases lay in between. The CDR3 covers 13 residues. This CDR3 reads CASSEATTGELFF. The DNA of the CDR3 is TGTGCCAGCAGTGAAGCTACAACCGGGGAGCTGTTTTTT.

This chain uses TRBV2 with TRBJ1-1, with no clear D. CDR1 and CDR2 (germline): SNHLY, FYNNEI. The CDR3 consists of 12 residues. V was cut by 5 bases and J by 6 bases, with 10 bases left in between. The CDR3 nucleotides are TGTGCCAGCAGTCAGCGAACCCCTGAAGCTTTCTTT. Its protein is CASSQRTPEAFF.

The rearrangement joins TRBV5-6 to TRBJ1-2; the match to TRBD1 covers 8 bases. CDR3 size: 16 residues. V lost 4 bases, J lost 0 bases, and 8 bases stayed unmatched. Germline loops: CDR1 SGHDT, CDR2 YYEEEE. The CDR3: CASSRSGTGTNYGYTF. DNA for the CDR3: TGTGCCAGCAGCAGATCCGGGACAGGTACTAACTATGGCTACACCTTC.

This clone was seen once. V is TRBV4-3 and J is TRBJ2-7; D not resolved. Germline V CDR1 and CDR2: LGHNA, YSLEER. The ends were cut back, 4 bases at V and 0 bases at J, with 13 bases in the middle. The CDR3 is 15 amino acids. DNA for the CDR3: TGCGCCAGCAGCCGAGGTGTGGCGAGCTCCTACGAGCAGTACTTC. It codes for CASSRGVASSYEQYF.

V usage is TRBV6-1 and J usage is TRBJ1-5; D is undetermined. Germline CDR1 is MNHNS and CDR2 is SASEGT. With 8 bases removed from V and 4 bases from J, the gap between germline ends came to 15 bases. The CDR3 is 14 amino acids. The CDR3 sequence is CASVHGGVNQPQHF. The CDR3 nucleotides are TGTGCCAGCGTTCATGGCGGAGTAAATCAGCCCCAGCATTTT.

The V call is TRBV2, the J call TRBJ2-7; no reliable D call. CDR1 and CDR2 from the germline V gene are SNHLY and FYNNEI. The CDR3 covers 12 residues. Trimming pared 7 bases from V and 4 bases from J, leaving 11 bases between. CDR3 sequence (DNA): TGTGCCAGCACCGCCTATGGGTACGAGCAGTACTTC. Amino acids: CASTAYGYEQYF. The whole variable domain, remainder taken from reference TRBV2 and TRBJ2-7, is EPEVTQTPSHQVTQMGQEVILRCVPISNHLYFYWYRQILGQKVEFLVSFYNNEISEKSEIFDDQFSVERPDGSNFTLKIRSTKLEDSAMYFCASTAYGYEQYFGPGTRLTVT.

The sample holds one count of this clone. V and J are TRBV21-1 and TRBJ2-7; TRBD2, the D gene given by the table, was not confirmed from the DNA. TRBV21-1 is listed as a pseudogene. The CDR3 length is 15 residues. For the CDR3, the DNA is TGTGCCAGCAGCGAAGGACTAGCGCGTTCCTACGAGCAGTACTTC. It codes for CASSEGLARSYEQYF.

On this clone: This specimen includes other DNA sequences encoding the same CDR3. This sequence joins TRBV9 and TRBJ1-3; TRBD1 aligns across 7 bases. The CDR3 length is 14 residues. J was trimmed by 3 bases and V by 3 bases; bases with no gene match: 3. Germline CDR1 and CDR2: SGDLS and YYNGEE. In nucleotides, the CDR3 is TGTGCCAGCAGCGACAGGGGTCATGGAAACACCATATATTTT. This sequence encodes CASSDRGHGNTIYF.

Details on this clone: It may be a read error: a sequence one base away is much more abundant. The CDR3 sequence: CASSGGTGGNSPLHF. CDR3 coding DNA: TGTGCCAGCAGCGGAGGGACAGGGGGTAATTCACCCCTCCACTTT. The J gene is TRBJ1-6, the V gene TRBV11-2, with TRBD1 matching 11 bases. V lost 5 bases, J lost 6 bases, and 3 bases stayed unmatched. The CDR3 totals 15 residues. The germline CDR1 and CDR2 sequences are SGHAT and FQNNGV.

The chain is built from TRBV6-5 and TRBJ2-7; TRBD2 agrees at 7 bases. The CDR3 is 15 residues long. The junction had 5 bases not matched to a gene; V was cut back by 1 base and J by 2 bases. Germline-derived CDR1 and CDR2 are MNHEY and SVGAGI. The CDR3 loop is CASSYFAGATYEQYF. DNA of the CDR3: TGTGCCAGCAGTTACTTCGCGGGAGCGACCTACGAGCAGTACTTC.

The chain uses TRBV27 and TRBJ1-1, with D uncertain. Germline V lookup: CDR1 MNHEY, CDR2 SMNVEV (reference sequence). Trimming took off 6 bases at V and 0 bases at J, with 8 bases between the two ends. This CDR3 comprises 13 residues. The CDR3 nucleotides read TGTGCCAGCAGCCGAGAAGTGAACACTGAAGCTTTCTTT. It encodes CASSREVNTEAFF.

As for this clone: The sample holds other DNA sequences that translate to the same CDR3. The chain carries TRBV5-4 and TRBJ1-2; 10 positions agree with TRBD1. In germline, CDR1 is SGHNT, CDR2 YYREEE (reference sequence). The CDR3 runs 14 residues. V lost 4 bases to trimming and J lost 4 bases; unmatched junction nucleotides: 4. The CDR3 loop reads CASSVDRGGYGYTF. The CDR3 nucleotides are TGTGCCAGCAGCGTGGACAGGGGGGGCTATGGCTACACCTTC.

V and J are TRBV14 and TRBJ1-1, with 9 positions matching TRBD1. The J segment lost 5 bases and the V segment lost 3 bases, leaving 10 bases of the junction unmatched. Per germline, CDR1 SGHDN and CDR2 FVKESK. CDR3 length equals 16 residues. CDR3 loop: CASSQTGTGRWTEAFF. In DNA, the CDR3 is TGTGCCAGCAGCCAGACCGGGACAGGGCGTTGGACTGAAGCTTTCTTT.

The gene calls are TRBV7-2 and TRBJ2-5; 10 bases fit TRBD1. The germline CDR1 and CDR2 sequences are SGHTA and FQGNSA. The CDR3 has 14 residues. V gave up 4 bases and J gave up 4 bases; unmatched junction bases: 3. CDR3 residues: CASSWRQGAETQYF. The CDR3 DNA sequence: TGTGCCAGCAGCTGGCGACAGGGGGCAGAGACCCAGTACTTC.

The CDR3 here is CASRPGPSSGEQYF. The CDR3 nucleotides are TGTGCCAGCAGGCCGGGGCCAAGTTCGGGCGAGCAGTACTTC. The chain links TRBV6-5 to TRBJ2-7; D tentatively fits TRBD1 or TRBD2 (5 bases each). Trimming shortened V by 6 bases and J by 6 bases, and 18 bases separated the two germline ends. Germline V gene sequence: CDR1 MNHEY, CDR2 SVGAGI. CDR3 size: 14 residues.

There are a few counts of this clone. The V and J genes are TRBV2 and TRBJ2-2, with no clear D. The V gene lost 7 bases and the J gene lost 1 base, with 4 bases spanning the gap. The CDR3 consists of 12 residues. Germline assignment: CDR1 SNHLY and CDR2 FYNNEI. CDR3 sequence (DNA): TGTGCCAGCAAGGGGAACACCGGGGAGCTGTTTTTT. Translating gives CASKGNTGELFF.

This clone appeared once. The V call is TRBV7-2, the J call TRBJ2-3, with 9 bases aligning to TRBD2. Germline loops: CDR1 SGHTA, CDR2 FQGNSA. V was clipped by 5 bases and J by 3 bases; unmatched bases: 6. The CDR3 spans 15 residues. This chain's CDR3 is CASSLSGSNTDTQYF. CDR3 coding DNA: TGTGCCAGCAGCCTTAGCGGGAGTAATACAGATACGCAGTATTTT.

V and J are TRBV5-6 and TRBJ2-3, with TRBD2 matching over 7 bases. This CDR3 is 17 amino acids long. CDR1 is SGHDT, CDR2 YYEEEE, per germline. Trimming at V came to 2 bases and at J to 0 bases, leaving 9 bases not matched to a gene. CDR3 amino acids: CASSFPGEGSSTDTQYF. For the CDR3, the DNA is TGTGCCAGCAGCTTCCCGGGGGAGGGTTCTAGCACAGATACGCAGTATTTT.

The chain links TRBV6-6 to TRBJ1-1; D is unresolved. Germline-derived CDR1 and CDR2 are MNHNY and SVGAGI (reference sequence). The length of the CDR3 is 13 residues. Between the trimmed V and J ends, which lost 1 base and 6 bases, there was a span of 9 bases. The CDR3 DNA is TGTGCCAGCAGTTACTTTGGGAATTCTGAAGCTTTCTTT. The encoded protein is CASSYFGNSEAFF.

The gene calls are TRBV6-5 and TRBJ1-6; 7 nucleotides align to TRBD1. CDR3 size: 14 residues. The germline V gene has CDR1 MNHEY and CDR2 SVGAGI. Trimming cost V 5 bases and J 6 bases; bases outside gene matches: 4. This CDR3 reads CASSGGQINSPLHF. The CDR3 DNA follows: TGTGCCAGCAGTGGGGGACAGATTAATTCACCCCTCCACTTT.

Only a few counts were recorded for this clone. This chain uses TRBV13 with TRBJ2-3; no clear D gene. V was clipped by 0 bases and J by 4 bases, with 5 bases between them. CDR3 length equals 13 residues. Germline lookup yields CDR1 PRHDT and CDR2 FYEKMQ (reference sequence). This CDR3 reads CASSLGRADTQYF. Here the CDR3 DNA reads TGTGCCAGCAGCTTAGGCCGGGCAGATACGCAGTATTTT.

V and J are TRBV19 and TRBJ1-2; D may be TRBD1 (6 bases). The CDR3 extends over 14 amino acids. In germline, CDR1 is LNHDA, CDR2 SQIVND (reference sequence). V lost 8 bases, J lost 8 bases, and 21 bases lay in between. The CDR3 region has the DNA TGTGCCAGTTCACAGAGGGGGAATCTATGGGGCTACACCTTC. Encoded protein: CASSQRGNLWGYTF.

The chain recombines TRBV7-8 with TRBJ2-1; 8 positions match TRBD2. The CDR3 extends over 17 amino acids. Unmatched junction bases numbered 14, after V lost 4 bases and J lost 6 bases. Germline CDR1 and CDR2: SGHVS and FQNEAQ. CDR3 nucleotide sequence: TGTGCCAGCAGCTCCAGACCTATAGCGGGGATCAGCAATGAGCAGTTCTTC. This codes for CASSSRPIAGISNEQFF.

V usage is TRBV5-4 and J usage is TRBJ2-5, with 8 bases aligning to TRBD1. Trimming cost V 5 bases and J 2 bases; bases outside gene matches: 11. CDR1 is SGHNT and CDR2 is YYREEE in the germline V gene (reference sequence). The length of the CDR3 is 16 residues. CDR3 in DNA: TGTGCCAGCAGTACTACAGGGGGGATGTTACAAGAGACCCAGTACTTC. Translating it yields CASSTTGGMLQETQYF.